This T cell receptor (beta chain) was identified in a study of blood T cells in healthy people across ages. A second roughly 6 to 11 cycle PCR used barcoded and J-beta primers. Every sample gave at least 3 million paired-end reads containing CDR3. TCRdb itself ran the 5' RACE reads through MiXCR, one entry per CDR3 protein. The repertoire holds hundreds of thousands of distinct CDR3 sequences, with roughly 20% as singletons. V lost 6 bases and J 8 bases, leaving 26 bases between the germline ends. The CDR3 loop spans 16 amino acids. From germline, CDR1 is DFQATT and CDR2 SNEGSKA (reference sequence). Each sample yielded at least 5.5 micrograms of PBMC total RNA. Regarding this clonotype: What it binds is not known.

General study results and limits: With age, beta diversity per million T cells declined roughly linearly, significantly by 40.

The origin of this receptor is a man in his sixties or seventies in good health. Specimen: blood. The genes are TRBV20-1 and TRBJ2-1, with D possibly TRBD2 on 6 matching bases. The CDR3 region has the DNA TGCAGTGCGCTTAGGAGGGCTAGCGCCATTCTGGATGAGCAGTTCTTC. Its translation is CSALRRASAILDEQFF.